Following are 16 T cell receptor beta chains from one sample sequenced in a study of human T cells and chemical hapten exposure. TCRdb recomputed calls from the RACE reads with MiXCR, one row per CDR3 protein. The sample records 300,000 to 400,000 distinct CDR3 sequences, 5.5% to 8% being singletons. Time point noted: patch test 1, 2 weeks after DPC sensitization. The treatment here: therapeutic diphenylcyclopropenone sensitization with weekly scalp DPC. The sequenced sample was whole blood, obtained in connection with sensitization to the hapten diphenylcyclopropenone (DPC). The receptors originated from a woman between 18 and 29 years old with alopecia areata. Some clones in this sample may be carry-over from other donors' samples.

This clonotype was counted ten times or more. J is TRBJ1-1 and V is TRBV18; 8 bases map to TRBD1. Germline CDR1 KGHSH, CDR2 LQKENI. CDR3 length equals 15 residues. V lost 5 bases and J lost 5; bases outside the gene matches: 10. CDR3 nucleotides: TGTGCCAGCTCAAGCCTGACAGGGGAGGAGACTGAAGCTTTCTTT. Residues: CASSSLTGEETEAFF.

A few counts support this clonotype. The rearrangement uses TRBV10-3 and TRBJ2-7; the D call may be TRBD1 or TRBD2 (5 bases each). The CDR3 sequence is 15 residues long. With 0 bases removed from V and 7 bases from J, the gap between germline ends came to 16 bases. Germline lookup yields CDR1 ENHRY and CDR2 SYGVKD. This CDR3 is CAISESSGSWGEQYF. The CDR3 DNA sequence: TGTGCCATCAGTGAGTCGAGCGGCAGCTGGGGGGAGCAGTACTTC.

This clonotype was detected a few times. This chain links TRBV11-2 with TRBJ2-4; perhaps TRBD2 as D (6 bases). Germline lookup yields CDR1 SGHAT and CDR2 FQNNGV. The CDR3 loop spans 15 amino acids. Between the trimmed V and J ends, which lost 1 base and 6 bases, there was a span of 13 bases. The CDR3 nucleotides read TGTGCCAGCAGCTTAGTCACCGGGGGATTAAACATTCAGTACTTC. Translating it yields CASSLVTGGLNIQYF.

This clonotype showed up many times. The chain employs TRBV14 and TRBJ2-6; no reliable D call. Trimming removed 2 bases at V and 1 base at J, with 0 bases between. CDR1 and CDR2 from the germline V gene are SGHDN and FVKESK. This CDR3 is 13 amino acids long. CDR3 sequence (DNA): TGTGCCAGCAGCCAATCTGGGGCCAACGTCCTGACTTTC. Residues: CASSQSGANVLTF.

This clonotype was picked up many times. This rearrangement joins TRBV10-3 to TRBJ2-5; a possible D gene is TRBD2 (5 bases). The CDR3 loop spans 14 amino acids. Germline CDR1 ENHRY, CDR2 SYGVKD. Trimming took 10 bases from V and 3 from J, leaving 18 bases between them. The CDR3 loop is CATAGSSVEETQYF. In DNA, the CDR3 is TGTGCCACGGCCGGCAGTAGCGTCGAAGAGACCCAGTACTTC.

This clonotype has just a few counts. The CDR3 is CASSSGPSRERETQYF. The CDR3 coding sequence is TGTGCCAGCAGCTCCGGCCCCTCACGGGAACGAGAGACCCAGTACTTC. The chain is built from TRBV7-9 and TRBJ2-5, with D perhaps TRBD2 (5 bases). This CDR3 region has 16 residues. The germline V gene encodes CDR1 SEHNR and CDR2 FQNEAQ (reference sequence). Trimming took off 4 bases at V and 4 bases at J, with 19 bases between the two ends.

This clonotype was counted ten times or more. This chain joins TRBV6-2 or TRBV6-3 and TRBJ2-6; D uncertain. Germline CDR1 MNHEY, CDR2 SVGEGT. The V end was cut by 5 bases, the J end by 6 bases, with 8 bases between. The CDR3 loop spans 13 amino acids. CDR3 in amino acids: CASSPISANVLTF. Here the CDR3 DNA reads TGTGCCAGCAGTCCTATTTCGGCCAACGTCCTGACTTTC.

This clonotype was detected many times. The V gene is TRBV6-5, the J gene TRBJ1-4, with D tentatively TRBD1 (5 bases). V was shortened by 6 bases and J by 2 bases, with 10 bases between the two germline ends. CDR3 length: 14 residues. Germline V lookup: CDR1 MNHEY, CDR2 SVGAGI. The CDR3 DNA reads as TGTGCCAGCAGGTCCGGGACTACTAATGAAAAACTGTTTTTT. Residues: CASRSGTTNEKLFF.

CDR3 bases: TGCAGCATTCCTGATGACAGGGCCTGGGCCTTGGACACTGAAGCTTTCTTT. Translating it yields CSIPDDRAWALDTEAFF. The V and J genes are TRBV29-1 and TRBJ1-1; 7 nucleotides align to TRBD1. V was pared by 8 bases and J by 3 bases, with 21 bases of the junction left unmatched. The CDR3 is 17 residues long. Germline CDR1 reads SQVTM; CDR2 reads ANQGSEA.

The CDR3 spells CASSNTGDIQYF. The CDR3 bases are TGTGCCAGCAGCAACACCGGAGACATTCAGTACTTC. The rearrangement uses TRBV7-2 and TRBJ2-4; no clear D gene. V was shortened by 5 bases and J by 8 bases, with 10 bases between the two germline ends. Germline CDR1 and CDR2: SGHTA and FQGNSA. CDR3 length: 12 residues.

The V and J genes are TRBV29-1 and TRBJ1-2, with TRBD1 identical over 7 bases. Germline-derived CDR1 and CDR2 are SQVTM and ANQGSEA. V shed 5 bases and J 6 bases; nucleotides not matched to a gene: 9. The CDR3 spans 13 residues. The DNA for the CDR3 is TGCAGCGTTCGAACCGACAGGGAGAATGGCTACACCTTC. Translating it yields CSVRTDRENGYTF.

The chain couples TRBV10-2 to TRBJ2-3, with a tentative D call TRBD2 (5 bases). Deletions cut 2 bases from V and 4 bases from J, with 13 bases between. The germline CDR1 and CDR2 sequences are WSHSY and SAAADI. The CDR3 spans 15 residues. This chain's CDR3 is CASSEVDSQADTQYF. The CDR3 nucleotides are TGCGCCAGCAGTGAGGTGGACTCACAAGCAGATACGCAGTATTTT.

The chain combines TRBV5-1 with TRBJ1-5; D not certain. CDR1 is SGHRS, CDR2 YFSETQ, per germline. The CDR3 covers 16 residues. Trimming took 0 bases from V and 4 from J, leaving 14 bases between them. CDR3 sequence: CASSLDGISLNQPQHF. CDR3 nucleotides: TGCGCCAGCAGCTTGGATGGCATATCGTTGAATCAGCCCCAGCATTTT. Looking up the rest from reference TRBV5-1 and TRBJ1-5 gives the full variable domain: KAGVTQTPRYLIKTRGQQVTLSCSPISGHRSVSWYQQTPGQGLQFLFEYFSETQRNKGNFPGRFSGRQFSNSRSEMNVSTLELGDSALYLCASSLDGISLNQPQHFGDGTRLSIL.

The chain joins TRBV4-2 to TRBJ2-3; TRBD2 might be the D (5 bases). The CDR3 runs to 16 residues. V dropped 0 bases and J dropped 0 bases, with 10 bases sitting between them. CDR1 LGHNA and CDR2 YNFKEQ come from the germline V gene. DNA for the CDR3: TGTGCCAGCAGCCAAGATTTAAGCGGCAGCACAGATACGCAGTATTTT. Translating it yields CASSQDLSGSTDTQYF.

This clonotype was counted between two and nine times. The V call is TRBV10-3, the J call TRBJ1-5; 7 nucleotides agree with TRBD1. CDR1 and CDR2 (germline): ENHRY, SYGVKD. Trimming took 3 bases from V and 2 from J; bases not matched to a gene: 7. This CDR3 has 16 amino acids. For the CDR3, the DNA is TGTGCCATCAGTGAACGGGACAGCGGAGGCAATCAGCCCCAGCATTTT. Its protein product is CAISERDSGGNQPQHF.

CDR3 nucleotide sequence: TGTGCCAGCAGCGCAACCGGGACTAGGACCGGGGAGCTGTTTTTT. It is translated as CASSATGTRTGELFF. The chain combines TRBV9 with TRBJ2-2; 8 bases line up with TRBD2. The CDR3 extends over 15 amino acids. Trimming cost V 3 bases and J 5 bases; bases outside gene matches: 6. Germline V gene lookup returns CDR1 SGDLS and CDR2 YYNGEE.